This is a list of T cell receptor beta chains from one sample in a study of T cells after yellow fever vaccination. TCRdb recomputed calls from the 5' RACE reads with MiXCR, one row per CDR3 protein. The sample records under 600,000 distinct CDR3 sequences, 21% being singletons. Sequenced here: PBMCs, sampled less than 25 days after the first yellow fever vaccination. These receptors all come from a young man who received the YFV17D yellow fever vaccine. CDR3s include the opening cysteine and the closing phenylalanine or tryptophan. D genes are given only for firm matches.

v_call cdr3_length d_call cdr3_aa
TRBV5-1 17 NA CASSLNQRTIRHGELFF
TRBV5-5 15 NA CASSLGPTEGYGYTF
TRBV6-2/TRBV6-3 16 TRBD1 CASFSAFTGGGGELFF
TRBV6-5 15 TRBD1 CASSWGQGAQETQYF
TRBV6-1 16 NA CASNSQGAATNEKLFF
TRBV5-6 16 NA CASSFTGTRGPNEQFF
TRBV9 17 TRBD1 CASSVAGSNRGSSPLHF
TRBV10-3 13 NA CAINFQGGTEAFF
TRBV7-9 15 TRBD1 CASSFADRATYEQYF
TRBV9 14 NA CASSVGRGVETQYF
TRBV5-1 15 NA CASKWEAGDSYEQYF
TRBV12-3/TRBV12-4 11 TRBD2 CASSGGGAFGF
TRBV11-2 16 TRBD1 CASRRTGGLANTEAFF
TRBV6-1 15 NA CASSPGRGEYNEQFF
TRBV5-5 13 NA CASSPDILYEQYF
TRBV20-1 13 NA CSASVGVEEKLFF
TRBV24-1 14 NA CATSDPTGQDTQYF
TRBV5-1 14 TRBD2 CASGLSGTSGMQFF
TRBV7-3 15 NA CASSVATKSYNEQFF
TRBV7-9 14 NA CASSHRSYNSPLHF
TRBV12-3/TRBV12-4 21 TRBD2 CASSLRVGGLAGVLRRHEQFF
TRBV30 13 NA CAQMRDSNEKLFF
TRBV7-9 15 NA CASSFGRLIDYGYTF
TRBV7-2 12 TRBD1 CASSPGQGEQYF
TRBV27 13 NA CASSLSEYYEQYF
TRBV20-1 13 TRBD1 CSATGQGVWEQYF
TRBV29-1 12 NA CSVGTGPDTQYF
TRBV25-1 14 NA CASSVRGSNQPQHF
TRBV7-2 14 NA CASSRNRHTGELFF